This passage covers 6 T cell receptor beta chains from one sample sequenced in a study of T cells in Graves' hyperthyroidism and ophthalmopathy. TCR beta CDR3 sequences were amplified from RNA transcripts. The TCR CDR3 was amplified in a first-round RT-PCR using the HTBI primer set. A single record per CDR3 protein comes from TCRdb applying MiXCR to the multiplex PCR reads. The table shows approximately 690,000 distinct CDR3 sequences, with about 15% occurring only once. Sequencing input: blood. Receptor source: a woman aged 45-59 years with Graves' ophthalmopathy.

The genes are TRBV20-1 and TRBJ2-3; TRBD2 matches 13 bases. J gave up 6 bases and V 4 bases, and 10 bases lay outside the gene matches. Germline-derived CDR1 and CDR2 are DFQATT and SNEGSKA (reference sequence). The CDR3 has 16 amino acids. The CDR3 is CSATPGLAGSLDTQYF. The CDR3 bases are TGCAGTGCTACTCCGGGACTAGCGGGAAGTCTGGATACGCAGTATTTT.

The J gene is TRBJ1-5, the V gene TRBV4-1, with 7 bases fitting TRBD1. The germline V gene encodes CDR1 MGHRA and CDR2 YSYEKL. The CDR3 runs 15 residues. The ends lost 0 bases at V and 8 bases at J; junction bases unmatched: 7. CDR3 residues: CASSQDPRDSKPQHF. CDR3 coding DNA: TGCGCCAGCAGCCAAGATCCTAGGGACAGTAAGCCCCAGCATTTT.

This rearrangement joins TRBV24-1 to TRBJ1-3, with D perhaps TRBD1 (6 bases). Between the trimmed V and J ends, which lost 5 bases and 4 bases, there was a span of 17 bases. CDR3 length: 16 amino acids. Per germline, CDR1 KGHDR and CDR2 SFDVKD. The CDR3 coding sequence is TGTGCCACCAGTGGAAATGACAGGCGTTTGGGAAACACCATATATTTT. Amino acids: CATSGNDRRLGNTIYF.

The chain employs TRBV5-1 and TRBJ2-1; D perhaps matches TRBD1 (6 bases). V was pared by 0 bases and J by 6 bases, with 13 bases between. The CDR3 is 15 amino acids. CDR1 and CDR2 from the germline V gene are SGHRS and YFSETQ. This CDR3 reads CASSLEGQGINEQFF. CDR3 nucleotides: TGCGCCAGCAGCTTGGAGGGTCAGGGGATCAATGAGCAGTTCTTC. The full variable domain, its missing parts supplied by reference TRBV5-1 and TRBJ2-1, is KAGVTQTPRYLIKTRGQQVTLSCSPISGHRSVSWYQQTPGQGLQFLFEYFSETQRNKGNFPGRFSGRQFSNSRSEMNVSTLELGDSALYLCASSLEGQGINEQFFGPGTRLTVL.

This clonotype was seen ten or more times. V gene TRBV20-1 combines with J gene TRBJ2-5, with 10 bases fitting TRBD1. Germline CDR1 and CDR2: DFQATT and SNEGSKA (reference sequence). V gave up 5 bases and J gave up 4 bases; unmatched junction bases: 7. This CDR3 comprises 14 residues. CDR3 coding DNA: TGCAGTGCTGCCACGACAGGGGGCGTAGAGACCCAGTACTTC. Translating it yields CSAATTGGVETQYF.

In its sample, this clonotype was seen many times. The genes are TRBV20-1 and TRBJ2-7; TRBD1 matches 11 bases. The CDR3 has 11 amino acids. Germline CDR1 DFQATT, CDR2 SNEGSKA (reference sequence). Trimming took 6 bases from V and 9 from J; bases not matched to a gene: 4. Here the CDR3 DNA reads TGCAGTGCCTGGACAGGGGGCCTGCAGTACTTC. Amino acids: CSAWTGGLQYF.